This T cell receptor (beta chain) was found in a study of T cell clones after liver transplantation. Study information: TCRbeta sequencing after a pre-transplant mixed lymphocyte reaction identified graft-donor-reactive clones, later tracked in post-transplant blood. Third-party-reactive TCRbeta sequences from pre-transplant mixed lymphocyte reactions served as antigen-independent comparators. Overall study results and limits: Graft donor-reactive T cells possibly entered the graft instead of undergoing deletion.

Germline CDR1 reads MDHEN; CDR2 reads SYDVKM. The length of the CDR3 is 14 residues. V was trimmed by 6 bases and J by 1 base, leaving 12 bases between them. Concerning this clone: Its antigen is undetermined.

Here immunoSEQ multiplex PCR was the method, and the copy in TCRdb shows in-frame clones only, minus some. The sample includes 20,000 to 25,000 clones, 65% to 85% of them seen just once. The sequence came from a human patient who received a liver transplant. The graft donor may be the source of some T cells. The sequences come from CD8+ T cells from blood, collected approximately 54 months after liver transplant. The chain joins TRBV28 to TRBJ1-1; the D gene is possibly TRBD1 (5 bases). The CDR3 DNA follows: TGTGCCAGCAGCTCGGACATCGGGAACACTGAAGCTTTCTTT. It yields the protein CASSSDIGNTEAFF.